One sample yielded the 5 T cell receptor beta chains listed below, sequenced in a study of blood T cell repertoires in COVID-19 (dated by TCRdb to the early 2020s). Library method: the immunoSEQ multiplex PCR assay. This is the immuneACCESS table as TCRdb keeps it, with only in-frame sequences that have V and J called. A part of the clones is gone; compared with another copy, unresolved V genes explain less than half, and the rest is unexplained. The sample records approximately 210,000 clones, approximately 82% of which are singletons. 14% to 15% of the sample goes to the ten largest clones. Sequencing was carried out using PBMCs or T cells enriched from blood (not recorded which). The receptor set was obtained from a middle-aged man who had recovered from COVID-19.

V usage is TRBV28 and J usage is TRBJ2-7, with a weak D call TRBD2 (5 bases). Trimming pared 7 bases from V and 2 bases from J, leaving 21 bases between. Germline CDR1 is MDHEN and CDR2 is SYDVKM. The CDR3 sequence is 16 residues long. This CDR3 reads CASTTLEAKGAYEQYF. The CDR3 DNA reads TGTGCCAGCACCACTTTAGAGGCCAAGGGAGCCTACGAGCAGTACTTC. Together with reference TRBV28 and TRBJ2-7, the CDR3 gives the full variable domain: DVKVTQSSRYLVKRTGEKVFLECVQDMDHENMFWYRQDPGLGLRLIYFSYDVKMKEKGDIPEGYSVSREKKERFSLILESASTNQTSMYLCASTTLEAKGAYEQYFGPGTRLTVT.

The J gene is TRBJ1-6, the V gene TRBV30, with 8 nucleotides matching TRBD1. Germline loops: CDR1 GTSNPN, CDR2 SVGIG (reference sequence). CDR3 length: 14 amino acids. V was clipped by 3 bases and J by 10 bases; unmatched bases: 8. For the CDR3, the DNA is TGTGCCTGGAGCCCGACAGGGGTCGACTCACCCCTCCACTTT. The encoded protein is CAWSPTGVDSPLHF.

The chain carries TRBV6-5 and TRBJ2-7; 9 nucleotides line up with TRBD2. The CDR3 totals 14 residues. The V and J ends lost 6 bases and 6 bases, in that order; junction bases with no gene match: 9. Germline CDR1 and CDR2: MNHEY and SVGAGI. The CDR3 DNA follows: TGTGCCAGCAGCACCGGGACTAGCTTGTTCGAGCAGTACTTC. Its protein is CASSTGTSLFEQYF.

The V and J genes are TRBV7-2 and TRBJ1-1; 9 nucleotides match TRBD1. The trim removed 3 bases at V and 6 bases at J, leaving 2 bases unmatched. CDR3 length: 13 amino acids. Per the germline V gene, CDR1 is SGHTA and CDR2 is FQGNSA. The CDR3 here is CASSFRQGAEAFF. The CDR3, as DNA: TGTGCCAGCAGCTTTCGACAGGGGGCTGAAGCTTTCTTT. The variable domain in full, completed from reference TRBV7-2 and TRBJ1-1, reads GAGVSQSPSNKVTEKGKDVELRCDPISGHTALYWYRQSLGQGLEFLIYFQGNSAPDKSGLPSDRFSAERTGGSVSTLTIQRTQQEDSAVYLCASSFRQGAEAFFGQGTRLTVV.

The V gene is TRBV29-1, the J gene TRBJ2-1; D perhaps matches TRBD2 (6 bases). Per the germline V gene, CDR1 is SQVTM and CDR2 is ANQGSEA. Trimming pared 4 bases from V and 7 bases from J, leaving 14 bases between. This CDR3 region has 13 residues. CDR3 DNA: TGCAGCGTTGCCCGAGCTAGCGCGAATGAGCAGTTCTTC. Translating gives CSVARASANEQFF.